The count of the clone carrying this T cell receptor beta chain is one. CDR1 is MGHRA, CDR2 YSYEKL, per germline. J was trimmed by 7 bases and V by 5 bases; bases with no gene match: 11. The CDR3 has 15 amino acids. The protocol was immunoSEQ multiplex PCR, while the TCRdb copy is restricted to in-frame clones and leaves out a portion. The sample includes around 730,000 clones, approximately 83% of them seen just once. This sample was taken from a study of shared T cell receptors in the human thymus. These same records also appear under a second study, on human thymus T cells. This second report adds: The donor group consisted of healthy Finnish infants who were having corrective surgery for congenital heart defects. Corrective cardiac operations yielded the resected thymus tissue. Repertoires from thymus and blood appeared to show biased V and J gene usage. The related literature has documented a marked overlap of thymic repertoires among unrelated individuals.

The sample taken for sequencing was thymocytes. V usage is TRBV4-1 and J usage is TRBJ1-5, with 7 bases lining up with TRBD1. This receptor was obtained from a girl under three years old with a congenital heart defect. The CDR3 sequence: CASSTRTGHNQPQHF. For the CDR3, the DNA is TGCGCCAGCAGCACGCGGACAGGCCACAACCAGCCCCAGCATTTT.